The clone carrying this T cell receptor beta chain appeared a single time. Its matching antigen is unknown. This sample is drawn from a study of cytomegalovirus exposure and HLA in healthy donors. Method: immunoSEQ multiplex PCR; TCRdb's copy keeps in-frame clones and lacks some. Of a few hundred thousand clones detected, roughly 90% appear once; the ten largest clones hold 0.35% to 0.4%. General study findings and limits: As confirmed in vitro, three CMV-associated chains were specific for CMV antigens. Across donors, most TCRs were seen rarely, yet some public ones were widespread. Using the classifier, cytomegalovirus status was reportedly diagnosed with high specificity and sensitivity.

The material sequenced was PBMCs. This clonotype originated in a woman aged 18-29 years in good health and CMV-seronegative.

Here the CDR3 DNA reads TGCGCCAGCAGTGCCGGGACAGCAACACGTGAGCAGTTCTTC. It is translated as CASSAGTATREQFF. This chain connects TRBV10-1 to TRBJ2-1; 7 nucleotides line up with TRBD1. The length of the CDR3 is 14 residues. V was clipped by 4 bases and J by 9 bases; unmatched bases: 9. CDR1 is WNHNN, CDR2 SYGVQD, per germline (reference sequence).